Sequencing of this T cell receptor beta chain was carried out in a study of T cell responses to AZD1222 COVID-19 vaccine. This CDR3 region has 16 residues. Germline V CDR1 and CDR2: SGHTA, FQGNSA. V lost 0 bases, J lost 10 bases, and 16 bases lay in between. Here immunoSEQ multiplex PCR was the method, and the copy in TCRdb shows in-frame clones only, minus some. The top ten clones hold approximately 8% of a sample with roughly 130,000 clones, roughly 88% of them seen once. General observations from the study: At study baseline, merely a handful of AZD1222 recipients were seropositive.

With regard to this clone: What it binds is unknown.

The material sequenced was peripheral blood, taken on day 0 of AZD1222 vaccination. This TCR derives from an adult in good health. This rearrangement joins TRBV7-2 to TRBJ1-6; tentative D call: TRBD1 (5 bases). CDR3 coding DNA: TGTGCCAGCAGCTTAGCCCCGCGGGGGAGCGAATCACCCCTCCACTTT. Residues: CASSLAPRGSESPLHF.